This TCR beta chain was recovered during a study of CD8+CD57+ T cells in acquired aplastic anemia. All sequencing subjects had displayed CD8+CD57+ cell expansion on flow cytometry. Severe acquired aplastic anemia was present in every patient. This clonotype has just a few counts. Its cognate antigen is unknown. General study points: It was found that almost 30 CD8+ CDR3 sequences were shared between patients and controls.

Genomic DNA, serving as template, underwent TCR beta VDJ and CDR3 profiling. MiXCR was run by TCRdb on the reads, yielding one entry per CDR3 protein. The sample lists over 150,000 distinct CDR3 sequences, approximately 48% occurring once. The CDR3 is 15 amino acids. In germline, CDR1 is GTSNPN, CDR2 SVGIG (reference sequence). The V end was cut by 0 bases, the J end by 8 bases, with 16 bases between. This rearrangement joins TRBV30 to TRBJ1-4; unclear D gene. Sequencing was performed on sorted CD4+, CD8+, or CD8+CD57+ T cells (not recorded which) from PBMCs. The sequence was obtained from a human donor with aplastic anemia. CDR3 amino acids: CAWSVRGSLREKLFF. CDR3 nucleotide sequence: TGTGCCTGGAGTGTACGCGGCAGTTTGAGAGAAAAACTGTTTTTT.